One and the same sample provided the 24 T cell receptor beta chains below, sequenced in a study of T-cell reconstitution after alpha-beta-depleted transplantation in children. Unique molecular identifiers were used to barcode this TCRbeta library. Via MiXCR, TCRdb re-called the PCR reads, giving one row per CDR3 protein. This sample has 440,000 or so distinct CDR3 sequences, with about 40% found just once. The source material was PBMCs, sampled before TCRalphabeta/CD19-depleted stem cell transplant. The receptors originated from a girl aged 2 to 10 with aplastic anemia, due to receive a stem cell transplant.

The rearrangement links TRBV20-1 to TRBJ1-1; tentative D call: TRBD1 (6 bases). This CDR3 comprises 15 residues. Germline V gene data show CDR1 as DFQATT and CDR2 as SNEGSKA (reference sequence). V was clipped by 3 bases and J by 7 bases, with 21 bases between them. Here the CDR3 reads CSASYGRRGRSEAFF. CDR3 coding DNA: TGCAGTGCTAGTTATGGGCGCCGGGGGCGTAGTGAAGCTTTCTTT.

This clonotype appeared a few times. This chain uses TRBV20-1 with TRBJ1-5; no firm D call. Germline V gives CDR1 DFQATT, CDR2 SNEGSKA (reference sequence). The V and J ends lost 0 bases and 11 bases respectively, with 14 bases between them. The CDR3 sequence is 13 residues long. CDR3 in amino acids: CSARDSRTWTQHF. In DNA form, the CDR3 reads TGCAGTGCTAGAGACTCGAGAACCTGGACCCAGCATTTT.

This chain connects TRBV25-1 to TRBJ2-1; D perhaps matches TRBD2 (5 bases). The CDR3 loop spans 14 amino acids. With 2 bases removed from V and 4 bases from J, the gap between germline ends came to 9 bases. Germline-derived CDR1 and CDR2 are MGHDK and SYGVNS. CDR3 sequence (DNA): TGTGCCAGCAGTGAAGGACTTCGTTACAATGAGCAGTTCTTC. It encodes CASSEGLRYNEQFF.

The chain links TRBV7-6 to TRBJ2-1; 7 bases align to TRBD2. V lost 0 bases to trimming and J lost 0 bases; unmatched junction nucleotides: 5. Germline V CDR1 and CDR2: SGHVS, FNYEAQ. The length of the CDR3 is 17 residues. CDR3 loop: CASSLAPQRGSYNEQFF. The CDR3 nucleotides read TGTGCCAGCAGCTTAGCACCCCAGCGGGGCTCCTACAATGAGCAGTTCTTC.

The chain couples TRBV20-1 to TRBJ1-5, with a possible D match to TRBD1 (6 bases). CDR1 is DFQATT and CDR2 is SNEGSKA in the germline V gene (reference sequence). The V end lost 5 bases, the J end lost 1 base, and 21 bases lay between the germline ends. The CDR3 length is 17 residues. DNA for the CDR3: TGCAGTGCTTCACAACCTACAGGGTTGGGGAGCAATCAGCCCCAGCATTTT. This gives the protein CSASQPTGLGSNQPQHF.

This clonotype turned up a few times. The chain combines TRBV11-2 with TRBJ1-1; D unresolved. CDR3 size: 14 residues. V was pared by 7 bases and J by 1 base, with 13 bases between. Germline values: CDR1 SGHAT, CDR2 FQNNGV. Here the CDR3 reads CASTTPRGNTEAFF. CDR3 sequence (DNA): TGTGCCAGCACCACCCCGCGGGGGAACACTGAAGCTTTCTTT.

The chain has TRBV5-8 and TRBJ1-2; possibly TRBD1 for D (5 bases). This CDR3 has 12 amino acids. In germline, CDR1 is SGHTS, CDR2 YDEGEE. V was shortened by 5 bases and J by 7 bases, with 12 bases between the two germline ends. CDR3 sequence: CASRIQGVGYTF. CDR3 DNA sequence: TGTGCCAGCAGGATCCAGGGAGTTGGCTACACCTTC.

This clonotype was found many times. V and J are TRBV29-1 and TRBJ2-2, with 11 nucleotides matching TRBD2. V lost 7 bases and J lost 6; bases outside the gene matches: 4. This CDR3 has 13 amino acids. Germline lookup yields CDR1 SQVTM and CDR2 ANQGSEA. Written as DNA, the CDR3 is TGCAGCGCACTAGCGGGAGCTTCCGGGGAGCTGTTTTTT. Its protein product is CSALAGASGELFF.

V is TRBV6-1 and J is TRBJ1-1; D gene unclear. Germline V gives CDR1 MNHNS, CDR2 SASEGT. CDR3 length: 14 amino acids. Between the trimmed V and J ends, which lost 5 bases and 0 bases, there was a span of 10 bases. In DNA, the CDR3 is TGTGCCAGCAGTCTTAATAACATGAACACTGAAGCTTTCTTT. It yields the protein CASSLNNMNTEAFF.

In its sample, this clonotype was seen a few times. V usage is TRBV3-1 and J usage is TRBJ1-2, with unresolved D. Germline-derived CDR1 and CDR2 are LGHDT and YNNKEL (reference sequence). This CDR3 has 18 amino acids. Between the trimmed V and J ends, which lost 7 bases and 3 bases, there was a span of 27 bases. The CDR3 nucleotides are TGTGCCAGCACTCCTTTATTGGACGGATTCCCACCCCACTATGGCTACACCTTC. This codes for CASTPLLDGFPPHYGYTF.

J is TRBJ2-1 and V is TRBV10-3; the match to TRBD2 covers 13 bases. This CDR3 spans 14 amino acids. Trimming cost V 6 bases and J 6 bases; bases outside gene matches: 2. Germline V gene data show CDR1 as ENHRY and CDR2 as SYGVKD. The CDR3 DNA follows: TGTGCCATCAGCGGACTAGCGGGGGTCAATGAGCAGTTCTTC. Translation: CAISGLAGVNEQFF.

This clonotype was counted once. The rearrangement joins TRBV6-1 to TRBJ2-3, with 13 bases aligning to TRBD2. V shed 7 bases and J 4 bases; nucleotides not matched to a gene: 2. The V gene's germline CDR1 is MNHNS and CDR2 SASEGT. This CDR3 has 14 residues. The CDR3 region is CASMTSGGPDTQYF. The DNA for the CDR3 is TGTGCCAGCATGACTAGCGGGGGGCCAGATACGCAGTATTTT.

The V and J genes are TRBV12-1 and TRBJ2-2. TRBV12-1 is a known pseudogene. The CDR3 length is 14 residues. CDR3 DNA sequence: TGTGCCAGCGGCTTTGGGCGCCTCTCCGGGGAGCTGTTTTTT. This gives the protein CASGFGRLSGELFF.

Many counts were recorded for this clonotype. The V gene is TRBV5-1, the J gene TRBJ2-3, with D hard to call. The germline V and J ends were trimmed by 4 bases and 4 bases, with 16 bases remaining between them. This CDR3 is 15 amino acids long. Germline CDR1 SGHRS, CDR2 YFSETQ. In nucleotides, the CDR3 is TGCGCCAGCAGCACGGGCCGCCTGGAAGCAGATACGCAGTATTTT. Amino acid sequence: CASSTGRLEADTQYF. The full variable domain, with the rest looked up from reference TRBV5-1 and TRBJ2-3, is KAGVTQTPRYLIKTRGQQVTLSCSPISGHRSVSWYQQTPGQGLQFLFEYFSETQRNKGNFPGRFSGRQFSNSRSEMNVSTLELGDSALYLCASSTGRLEADTQYFGPGTRLTVL.

The rearrangement links TRBV10-1 to TRBJ2-5, with D tentatively TRBD2 (6 bases). V shed 2 bases and J shed 4 bases, with 20 bases lying between them. This CDR3 region has 17 residues. Germline V lookup: CDR1 WNHNN, CDR2 SYGVQD (reference sequence). CDR3 sequence (DNA): TGCGCCAGCAGTGAGGGGCCGGGAGCGCGAAGGGCAGAGACCCAGTACTTC. It specifies CASSEGPGARRAETQYF.

This rearrangement joins TRBV28 to TRBJ2-7, with a weak D call TRBD2 (6 bases). The CDR3 spans 14 residues. Trimming removed 2 bases at V and 3 bases at J, with 11 bases between. The germline V gene encodes CDR1 MDHEN and CDR2 SYDVKM. This CDR3 is CASSLGGSLYEQYF. The DNA for the CDR3 is TGTGCCAGCAGTTTAGGAGGGAGCCTCTACGAGCAGTACTTC.

The chain recombines TRBV12-3 or TRBV12-4 with TRBJ2-3; D unresolved. This CDR3 region has 14 residues. V dropped 1 base and J dropped 5 bases, with 10 bases sitting between them. The CDR3, as DNA: TGTGCCAGCAGTTTAGGTGCTCCGGGAGATACGCAGTATTTT. Residues: CASSLGAPGDTQYF.

This clonotype showed up many times. The chain links TRBV5-1 to TRBJ2-2; TRBD2 matches 9 bases. Germline V gene sequence: CDR1 SGHRS, CDR2 YFSETQ. With 3 bases clipped from V and 2 bases from J, the junction kept 5 bases outside the gene matches. The CDR3 has 16 amino acids. The CDR3 DNA sequence: TGCGCCAGCAGCTCCAAGGGACTAGCTAACACCGGGGAGCTGTTTTTT. It translates to CASSSKGLANTGELFF.

This clonotype was detected many times. This chain uses TRBV20-1 with TRBJ2-5; a possible D gene is TRBD2 (6 bases). Germline V gene data show CDR1 as DFQATT and CDR2 as SNEGSKA (reference sequence). The V end was cut by 0 bases, the J end by 5 bases, with 13 bases between. The length of the CDR3 is 14 residues. In DNA, the CDR3 is TGCAGTGCTAGAGATTCGGAGGGAAGGGAGACCCAGTACTTC. This codes for CSARDSEGRETQYF.

The V and J genes are TRBV27 and TRBJ2-7; weak D call: TRBD1 (5 bases). V was cut by 5 bases and J by 4 bases, with 12 bases left in between. The CDR3 has 13 amino acids. Germline V gene lookup returns CDR1 MNHEY and CDR2 SMNVEV (reference sequence). The CDR3 bases are TGTGCCAGCAGTCTGACAGACCAATACGAGCAGTACTTC. Amino acids: CASSLTDQYEQYF.

In this sample, this clonotype turned up many times. V gene TRBV12-3 or TRBV12-4 combines with J gene TRBJ2-4; D remains ambiguous. V lost 6 bases, J lost 5 bases, and 11 bases lay in between. The CDR3 runs 13 residues. Written as DNA, the CDR3 is TGTGCCAGCAGGCGAAGTATCGAAAACATTCAGTACTTC. This encodes CASRRSIENIQYF.

This clonotype was recorded a few times. This chain uses TRBV6-5 with TRBJ2-3; 8 bases are shared with TRBD2. This CDR3 has 15 residues. V dropped 0 bases and J dropped 4; count of bases not matched to a gene: 3. CDR1 and CDR2 from the germline V gene are MNHEY and SVGAGI. The CDR3 nucleotides read TGTGCCAGCAGTTACTCGGGGCGGGAGGCAGATACGCAGTATTTT. This translates into CASSYSGREADTQYF.

This clonotype was seen a handful of times. This chain links TRBV6-5 with TRBJ2-1; D gene unclear. The CDR3 spans 14 residues. CDR1 is MNHEY, CDR2 SVGAGI, per germline. V lost 0 bases to trimming and J lost 9 bases, with 12 bases between them. CDR3 in amino acids: CASSYSWTNREQFF. In DNA form, the CDR3 reads TGTGCCAGCAGTTACTCCTGGACCAATCGTGAGCAGTTCTTC.

This clonotype was found a few times. This sequence joins TRBV9 and TRBJ2-1; TRBD2 matches 10 bases. Germline V gene lookup returns CDR1 SGDLS and CDR2 YYNGEE. The CDR3 covers 17 residues. The V gene end was trimmed by 4 bases and the J gene end by 7 bases; junction bases not matched to a gene: 14. DNA of the CDR3: TGTGCCAGCAGCCAATCGAACCTAGCGGGAGTCGGAAATGAGCAGTTCTTC. It specifies CASSQSNLAGVGNEQFF.